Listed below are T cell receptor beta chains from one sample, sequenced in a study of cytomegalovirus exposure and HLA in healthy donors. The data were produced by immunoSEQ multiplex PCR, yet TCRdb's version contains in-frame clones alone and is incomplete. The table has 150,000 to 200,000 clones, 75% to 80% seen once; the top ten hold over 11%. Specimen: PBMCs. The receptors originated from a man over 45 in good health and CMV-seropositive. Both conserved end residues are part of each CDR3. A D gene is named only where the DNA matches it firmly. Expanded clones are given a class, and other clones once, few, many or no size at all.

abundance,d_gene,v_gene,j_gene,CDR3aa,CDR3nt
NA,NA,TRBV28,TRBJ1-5,CASSRGDLSYNQPQHF,TGTGCCAGCAGTAGAGGCGACCTTTCCTATAATCAGCCCCAGCATTTT
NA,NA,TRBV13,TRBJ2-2,CASSLLPGELFF,TGTGCTAGCAGCTTACTACCCGGGGAGCTGTTTTTT
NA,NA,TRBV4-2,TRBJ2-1,CASSRIAGDRIWDEQFF,TGTGCCAGCAGCCGCATAGCAGGGGACCGAATTTGGGATGAGCAGTTCTTC
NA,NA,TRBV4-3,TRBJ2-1,CASSQSGGRGNEQFF,TGCGCCAGCAGCCAATCGGGGGGCCGAGGGAATGAGCAGTTCTTC
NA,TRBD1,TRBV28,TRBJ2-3,CASSGSKDRVTDTQYF,TGTGCCAGCAGTGGGTCTAAGGACAGGGTCACAGATACGCAGTATTTT
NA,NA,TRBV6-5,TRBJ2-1,CASSDGAVEQFF,TGTGCCAGCAGTGATGGGGCCGTTGAGCAGTTCTTC
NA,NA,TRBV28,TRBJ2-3,CASSLPQAHQRGDTQYF,TGTGCCAGCAGTTTACCCCAGGCCCACCAAAGAGGGGATACGCAGTATTTT
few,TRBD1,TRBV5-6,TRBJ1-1,CASSLDRGRSSEAFF,TGTGCCAGCAGCTTGGACAGGGGACGGTCTAGTGAAGCTTTCTTT
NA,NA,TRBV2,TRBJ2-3,CASSPRELTDTQYF,TGTGCCAGCAGTCCCAGGGAATTGACAGATACGCAGTATTTT
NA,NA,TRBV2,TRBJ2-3,CASSEFRVLTDTQYF,TGTGCCAGCAGTGAATTCAGGGTGTTGACAGATACGCAGTATTTT
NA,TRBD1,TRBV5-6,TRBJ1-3,CASSFGTGGFGNTIYF,TGTGCCAGCAGCTTTGGGACAGGGGGTTTTGGAAACACCATATATTTT
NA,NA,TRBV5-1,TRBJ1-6,CASSPGQTGSPLHF,TGCGCCAGCAGCCCCGGACAGACGGGTTCACCCCTCCACTTT
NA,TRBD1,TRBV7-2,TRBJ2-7,CASSFPPLDRDSYEQYF,TGTGCCAGCAGCTTCCCTCCCTTGGACAGGGATTCCTACGAGCAGTACTTC
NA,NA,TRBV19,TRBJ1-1,CASSHRLGQGGRMNTEAFF,TGTGCCAGTAGTCATCGCTTAGGGCAGGGAGGGAGGATGAACACTGAAGCTTTCTTT
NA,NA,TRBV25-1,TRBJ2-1,CASSEEGGGSYNEQFF,TGTGCCAGCAGTGAAGAAGGTGGCGGCTCCTACAATGAGCAGTTCTTC
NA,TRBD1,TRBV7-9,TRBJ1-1,CASIYEGQLNTEAFF,TGTGCCAGCATATATGAGGGACAGTTGAACACTGAAGCTTTCTTT
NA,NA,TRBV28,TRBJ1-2,CASSPDRPNFYGYTF,TGTGCCAGCAGCCCTGACAGGCCCAACTTCTATGGCTACACCTTC
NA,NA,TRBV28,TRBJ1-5,CASSVIGVMGMHGQPQHF,TGTGCCAGCAGTGTGATAGGGGTGATGGGGATGCATGGGCAGCCCCAGCATTTT
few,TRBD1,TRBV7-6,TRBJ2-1,CASMSTGDGVHEQFF,TGTGCCAGCATGTCCACAGGGGATGGTGTGCATGAGCAGTTCTTC
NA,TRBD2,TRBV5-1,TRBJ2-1,CASSGGLAAYNEQFF,TGCGCCAGCAGCGGGGGACTAGCGGCCTACAATGAGCAGTTCTTC
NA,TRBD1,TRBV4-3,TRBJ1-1,CASRAGGLNTEAFF,TGCGCCAGCAGGGCAGGGGGCTTGAACACTGAAGCTTTCTTT
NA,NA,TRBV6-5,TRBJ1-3,CASRLRSGNTIYF,TGTGCCAGCCGCCTGAGGAGTGGAAACACCATATATTTT
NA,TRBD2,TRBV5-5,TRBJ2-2,CASSLFSGGIAGELFF,TGTGCCAGCAGCTTGTTTTCCGGGGGGATTGCCGGGGAGCTGTTTTTT
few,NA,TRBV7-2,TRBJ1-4,CASSLAPTAAEKLFF,TGTGCCAGCAGCTTAGCGCCGACAGCAGCTGAAAAACTGTTTTTT
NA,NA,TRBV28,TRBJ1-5,CASSFPGQWNQPQHF,TGTGCCAGCAGTTTCCCTGGACAGTGGAATCAGCCCCAGCATTTT
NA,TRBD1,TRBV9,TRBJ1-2,CASSPQGTGLVGYTF,TGTGCCAGCAGCCCGCAGGGGACAGGGTTGGTCGGCTACACCTTC
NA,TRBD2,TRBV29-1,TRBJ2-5,CSIELAGARLSSEQYF,TGCAGCATTGAGCTAGCGGGGGCCCGCCTCTCCTCGGAGCAGTACTTC
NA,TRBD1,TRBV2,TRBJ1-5,CASSRTGVNQPQHF,TGTGCCAGCAGCAGGACAGGGGTGAATCAGCCCCAGCATTTT
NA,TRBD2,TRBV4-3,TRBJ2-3,CASSPGGLAGGLDTQYF,TGCGCCAGCAGCCCCGGGGGACTAGCGGGGGGGCTAGATACGCAGTATTTT
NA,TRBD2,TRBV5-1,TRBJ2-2,CASSRTSGRLRTGELFF,TGCGCCAGCAGCAGGACTAGCGGGCGCCTTAGGACCGGGGAGCTGTTTTTT
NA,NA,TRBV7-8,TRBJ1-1,CASSVPQGMNTEAFF,TGTGCCAGCAGCGTACCACAGGGAATGAACACTGAAGCTTTCTTT
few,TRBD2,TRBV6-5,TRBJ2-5,CASSYGTSGGQETQYF,TGTGCCAGCAGTTACGGGACTAGCGGGGGACAAGAGACCCAGTACTTC
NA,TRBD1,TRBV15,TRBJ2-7,CATSRTGGYEQYF,TGTGCCACCAGCAGGACAGGGGGGTACGAGCAGTACTTC
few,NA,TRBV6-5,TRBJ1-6,CASSPDRRGSSPLHF,TGTGCCAGCAGCCCGGATCGGAGAGGGAGCTCACCCCTCCACTTT
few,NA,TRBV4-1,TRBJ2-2,CASSHPDRTGELFF,TGCGCCAGCAGCCATCCAGACAGGACCGGGGAGCTGTTTTTT
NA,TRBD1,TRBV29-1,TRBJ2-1,CSVDRDRADLEQFF,TGCAGCGTTGATCGGGACAGGGCCGACCTTGAGCAGTTCTTC
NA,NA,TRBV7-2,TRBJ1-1,CASSAGLRGAFF,TGTGCCAGCAGCGCAGGGTTAAGGGGAGCTTTCTTT
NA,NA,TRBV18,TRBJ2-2,CASSPRDENTGELFF,TGTGCCAGCTCACCGCGGGACGAAAACACCGGGGAGCTGTTTTTT
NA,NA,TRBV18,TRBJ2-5,CASSPHQGGALAQETQYF,TGTGCCAGCTCACCCCACCAAGGGGGGGCCCTGGCCCAAGAGACCCAGTACTTC
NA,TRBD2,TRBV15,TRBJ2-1,CATSRQLAGGLYNEQFF,TGTGCCACCAGCAGGCAACTAGCGGGGGGGCTCTACAATGAGCAGTTCTTC
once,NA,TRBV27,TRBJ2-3,CASSWSRSTDTQYF,TGTGCCAGCAGTTGGTCGAGGAGCACAGATACGCAGTATTTT
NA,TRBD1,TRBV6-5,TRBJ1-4,CASSPDRGEKLFF,TGTGCCAGCAGCCCTGACAGGGGGGAAAAACTGTTTTTT
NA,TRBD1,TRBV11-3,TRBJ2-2,CASSASRDRDHTGELFF,TGTGCCAGCAGCGCCTCCCGGGACAGGGATCACACCGGGGAGCTGTTTTTT
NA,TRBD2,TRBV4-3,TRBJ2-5,CASSRVASGGYQETQYF,TGCGCCAGCAGCCGGGTGGCCAGCGGGGGGTACCAAGAGACCCAGTACTTC
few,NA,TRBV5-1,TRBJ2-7,CASSFSGSSYEQYF,TGCGCCAGCAGCTTTAGCGGTAGCTCCTACGAGCAGTACTTC
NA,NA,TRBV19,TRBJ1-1,CASSIDRDALTAFF,TGTGCCAGTAGTATAGATCGAGATGCCCTAACGGCTTTCTTT
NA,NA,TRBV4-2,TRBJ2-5,CASSQDPGLQETQYF,TGTGCCAGCAGCCAAGATCCGGGACTCCAAGAGACCCAGTACTTC
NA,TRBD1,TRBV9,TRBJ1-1,CASSAVRGSRTEAFF,TGTGCCAGCAGCGCAGTCAGGGGGAGTCGGACTGAAGCTTTCTTT
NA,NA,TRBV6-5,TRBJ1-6,CASSYLGGRMNSPLHF,TGTGCCAGCAGTTATCTGGGGGGGCGTATGAATTCACCCCTCCACTTT
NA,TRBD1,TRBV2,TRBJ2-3,CASDAGTGLTDTQYF,TGTGCCAGCGACGCCGGGACAGGGCTCACAGATACGCAGTATTTT
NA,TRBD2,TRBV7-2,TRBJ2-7,CASSPTSGASYEQYF,TGTGCCAGCAGCCCGACTAGCGGGGCGTCCTACGAGCAGTACTTC
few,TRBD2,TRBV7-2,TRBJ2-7,CASSLLAGGLEQYF,TGTGCCAGCAGCTTATTAGCGGGGGGGCTCGAGCAGTACTTC